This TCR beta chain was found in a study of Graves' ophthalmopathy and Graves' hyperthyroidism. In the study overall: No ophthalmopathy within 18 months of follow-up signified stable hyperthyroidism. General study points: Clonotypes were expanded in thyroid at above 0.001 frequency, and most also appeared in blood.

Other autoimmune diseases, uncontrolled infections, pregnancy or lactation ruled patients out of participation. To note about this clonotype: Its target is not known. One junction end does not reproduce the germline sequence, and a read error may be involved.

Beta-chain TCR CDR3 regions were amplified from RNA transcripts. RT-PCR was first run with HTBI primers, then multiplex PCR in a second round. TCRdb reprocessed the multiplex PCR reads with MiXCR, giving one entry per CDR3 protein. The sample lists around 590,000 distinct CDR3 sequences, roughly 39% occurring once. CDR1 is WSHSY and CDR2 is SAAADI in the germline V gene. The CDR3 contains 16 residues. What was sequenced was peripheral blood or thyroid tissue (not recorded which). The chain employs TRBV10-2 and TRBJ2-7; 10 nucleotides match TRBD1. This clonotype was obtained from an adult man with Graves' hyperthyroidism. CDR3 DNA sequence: TGCGCCAGCAGTGAGTTAAGGGGACAGGGGAACTACGAGCAGCACTTC. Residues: CASSELRGQGNYEQHF.